By sample fraction, the clone carrying this T cell receptor (beta chain) is large. Treatment here: preoperative locoregional IRX-2 cytokine immunotherapy. This phase Ib study tested locoregional IRX-2 cytokine immunotherapy given before surgery. The data derive from a study of preoperative IRX-2 immunotherapy in early breast cancer. Repertoires were generated with immunoSEQ multiplex PCR, while TCRdb's copy carries only in-frame clones and drops some. The sample yields about 1,000 clones, roughly 81% seen once. The CDR3 sequence is 13 residues long. The ends were cut back, 4 bases at V and 8 bases at J, with 11 bases in the middle. Looked up from germline, CDR1 is MNHGY and CDR2 is SAAAGT.

The chain joins TRBV6-8 to TRBJ2-2; D not resolved. The source is a human donor with breast cancer. Sequencing used normal tissue next to the tumor, obtained from a patient treated with IRX-2 immunotherapy. The CDR3 region is CASSSSNAGELFF. CDR3 nucleotides: TGTGCCAGCAGTTCGTCAAATGCTGGGGAGCTGTTTTTT.